The present T cell receptor (beta chain) was sequenced within a study of monozygotic twins with inflammatory bowel disease (dated 2019 in TCRdb). Describing the broader study: In total, about 28 monozygotic twin pairs made up the full study: 19 Danish pairs, all IBD-discordant, plus nine German pairs, of which four were IBD-concordant and five were IBD-discordant. The search for disease-associated traits relied mainly on comparing IBD patients with their genetically identical healthy co-twins within discordant pairs. Each individual had, on average, about 151 000 unique TCRalpha sequences and 181 000 unique TCRbeta sequences available for analysis. The paper as a whole reports these results and caveats: Because patients received different immunosuppressive treatments, the repertoires may have picked up extra background noise and variability between individuals. Distinction between different T cell subtypes could not be achieved in the analysis. Repertoire similarity did not differ between concordant and discordant twins, possibly due to limited statistical power. No single strong signal or clonotype linked to IBD turned up in the results, so the idea that one exists was not supported. IBD patients had lower TCRbeta repertoire diversity, measured by the inverse Simpson index, than their healthy co-twins. Fewer clonotypes were shared with other individuals by IBD patients than by healthy twins, most markedly in patients showing signs of disease activity.

As encoded in the germline V gene (reference sequence), CDR1 is SEHNR while CDR2 is FQNEAQ. The cysteine opens and the phenylalanine closes a CDR3 of 14 amino acids. The record lacks a DNA sequence. Turning to this clonotype: There is no known antigen for this receptor.

From each donor, a roughly 2.6 ml peripheral blood sample was collected into PAXgene tubes and stored at -80 degrees C. Without any T cell sorting, total RNA was extracted from whole blood using the PAXgene blood miRNA kit on an automated QIAcube. Peripheral blood from monozygotic twin pairs, either concordant or discordant for inflammatory bowel disease, underwent deep TCRalpha and TCRbeta repertoire profiling that used unique molecular barcoding. Smoking habits were recorded for all twin pairs, and each individual was classified as a current, former or never smoker. Libraries were made using 5' RACE. For each TCR library, 3,500 to 4,500 ng of total RNA was used. For each sample, cDNA was synthesized in eight separate reactions using SMARTScribe reverse transcriptase. During cDNA synthesis, template switching was used to introduce unique molecular identifiers that contained a 6-nucleotide sample barcode. Two nested PCRs of 16 and 9 cycles amplified the TCRalpha and TCRbeta cDNA, and bead purification followed each PCR. Before amplification, cDNA was treated with uracil DNA-glycosylase and purified using the QIAquick PCR purification kit. The second PCR was the step at which Illumina TruSeq-compatible adapters and sample-specific barcodes were added. Library quality and concentration were assessed using TapeStation and Qubit, and approximately 5 ng of each library was pooled. Sequencing of the pooled libraries was done on an Illumina HiSeq2500 single-index Rapid Run using custom sequencing primers and 2 x 100 bp reads. The authors' pipeline ran thus. MiGEC version 1.2.6 was used for UMI-based consensus assembly to correct PCR and sequencing errors. MiXCR version 2.1.1 handled V(D)J alignment, clonotype assembly and CDR3 extraction. Normalisation of gene usage, clonotype sharing and MAIT/NKT TCR abundance was achieved by analysing the top 1000, 10 000 and 20 000 clonotypes per sample. After downsampling to 27 000 UMIs, diversity was calculated as the inverse Simpson index using the vegan R package. Paired Mann-Whitney U tests were applied to discordant twin pairs, with Benjamini-Hochberg correction for multiple testing. One entry per CDR3 protein sequence results from the TCRdb reprocessing of the reads, with DNA left out. V and J calls and clone size were set by TCRdb, not the authors. This sample's table lists roughly 320,000 distinct CDR3 sequences. Less than 6.5% of the sample lies in the top ten.

Sequencing input: blood. The chain uses TRBV7-9 and TRBJ1-2; TCRdb gives TRBD1 as the D gene, but with no DNA this cannot be confirmed. This receptor was obtained from a human donor with ulcerative colitis or Crohn's disease, or a healthy co-twin of an affected twin (not recorded which). The CDR3 region: CASTTPGGVFGFTF.